These T cell receptor beta chains were read from a single sample in a study of blood T cell repertoires in COVID-19. Produced via immunoSEQ multiplex PCR; TCRdb's table is partial and in-frame only. The sample carries around 240,000 clones, around 86% recorded once. Sequencing was performed on PBMCs or T cells enriched from blood (not recorded which). The receptors were gathered from a woman between 45 and 65 years old who had recovered from COVID-19. The CDR3 runs from the conserved cysteine through the conserved F or W.

J gene,V gene,CDR3 protein
TRBJ1-5,TRBV7-2,CASSLDGGAYQPQHF
TRBJ2-7,TRBV7-9,CASSLNRDSYEQYF
TRBJ2-3,TRBV29-1,CSAYLGHSTDTQYF
TRBJ2-1,TRBV19,CASSPGLAYYNEQFF
TRBJ1-2,TRBV2,CASGEGAGGYTF
TRBJ2-2,TRBV3-1/TRBV3-2,CASSHGQGVTGELFF
TRBJ2-7,TRBV7-2,CASSLQSGSGYEQYF
TRBJ1-6,TRBV11-2,CASSSLRDRAYNSPLHF
TRBJ2-5,TRBV11-3,CASSQRDGRTQYF
TRBJ1-5,TRBV27,CASSPKGEGNQPQHF
TRBJ1-4,TRBV7-8,CASSLNPVEGEKLFF
TRBJ2-5,TRBV7-9,CASSFYIPGIQETQYF
TRBJ1-4,TRBV7-2,CASSLGRGLPNEKLFF
TRBJ2-2,TRBV7-9,CASSLDLHSRDFGELFF
TRBJ1-5,TRBV6-1,CASSEDGGRGNQPQHF
TRBJ2-3,TRBV4-3,CASSQALSGTRTDTQYF
TRBJ1-2,TRBV6-4,CASSESAAGQGYTF
TRBJ1-5,TRBV21-1,CASSSTGTHNYSNQPQHF
TRBJ1-1,TRBV29-1,CSSKQVVTGGTEAFF
TRBJ2-7,TRBV5-1,CASSLGSSYEQYF
TRBJ1-2,TRBV7-2,CASSSFYGYTF
TRBJ2-5,TRBV11-2,CASSLDEGQGGWETQYF
TRBJ1-3,TRBV2,CASSEQGSSGNTIYF
TRBJ2-1,TRBV24-1,CATSDLGTLTQFF
TRBJ2-1,TRBV5-1,CASSLAAGGGLNNEQFF
TRBJ1-5,TRBV6-2/TRBV6-3,CASSYVGTPVGNQPQHF
TRBJ2-2,TRBV29-1,CSVEGSVTSGPGELFF
TRBJ2-6,TRBV7-6,CASSTRGRAANVLTF
TRBJ1-1,TRBV28,CAIQAGGRVEAFF
TRBJ1-3,TRBV3-1/TRBV3-2,CASSSRTVTAGNTIYF
TRBJ2-1,TRBV7-3,CASSQDRGSYNEQFF
TRBJ2-7,TRBV6-2/TRBV6-3,CASSYSRGYEQYF
TRBJ1-3,TRBV4-3,CASSTAATSGNTIYF
TRBJ1-3,TRBV30,CAWSARRQGLIVGSGNTIYF
TRBJ2-7,TRBV9,CASSVDHSSYEQYF
TRBJ2-7,TRBV27,CASSLDRGFDEQYF
TRBJ2-7,TRBV19,CATLRGDEQYF
TRBJ1-3,TRBV7-2,CASSLQGSPGNTIYF
TRBJ2-5,TRBV11-1,CASSLRQGSYQETQYF
TRBJ1-4,TRBV4-3,CASSHEPQGQGEKLFF
TRBJ2-5,TRBV6-2/TRBV6-3,CASSFLASGDQETQYF